This T cell receptor (beta chain) was obtained from a study of cytomegalovirus exposure and HLA in healthy donors. Primers included in the PCR were 60 Vbeta and 13 Jbeta primers. The method was immunoSEQ multiplex PCR; TCRdb's version includes in-frame clones alone and lacks a portion of them. The repertoire holds roughly 150,000 clones, roughly 70% seen once, with over 6% in the top ten. CDR3 length: 15 amino acids. V lost 0 bases to trimming and J lost 5 bases; unmatched junction nucleotides: 5. CDR1 is LNHNV and CDR2 is YYDKDF in the germline V gene (reference sequence). The J gene is TRBJ2-7, the V gene TRBV15; 9 bases line up with TRBD1. The source is a young man in good health and CMV-seronegative. The sequencing sample was made of PBMCs. CDR3 residues: CATSRDIQGANEQYF. CDR3 bases: TGTGCCACCAGCAGAGATATACAGGGGGCTAACGAGCAGTACTTC.